This T cell receptor (beta chain) stems from a study of shared clonotypes between healthy human individuals. Study-wide background: Every donor yielded three CD4 naive, three CD4 memory, two CD8 naive and one CD8 memory plate.

Germline-derived CDR1 and CDR2 are SGHDT and YYEEEE. V was cut by 6 bases and J by 0 bases, with 18 bases left in between. The CDR3 is 16 amino acids. This table comes from immunoSEQ multiplex PCR, and its TCRdb copy is limited to in-frame clones, with some not included. The sample has 1.4 million or so clones, just under 99% seen once. This receptor was taken from a man younger than 45 in good health. The chain carries TRBV5-6 and TRBJ1-1, with D perhaps TRBD1 (6 bases). The material sequenced was naive CD4+ T cells sorted from blood. The sample's subset: CD45RA+ positively selected. In nucleotides, the CDR3 is TGTGCCAGCATCCTAGGGGGGGCAGACTTGAACACTGAAGCTTTCTTT. Its translation is CASILGGADLNTEAFF. Full variable domain (remainder filled in from reference TRBV5-6 and TRBJ1-1): DAGVTQSPTHLIKTRGQQVTLRCSPKSGHDTVSWYQQALGQGPQFIFQYYEEEERQRGNFPDRFSGHQFPNYSSELNVNALLLGDSALYLCASILGGADLNTEAFFGQGTRLTVV.